Listed here are 27 T cell receptor beta chains from one sample, sequenced in a study of regulatory T cells in long-lasting Graves disease. Time point meaning: persistent/refractory GD, antithyroid drugs over 5 years with positive TRAb. PBMCs provided the RNA from which the TCR library was made. Construction of TCR beta libraries relied on iRepertoire HTBI primers and on Arm-PCR targeting CDR3 regions. TCRdb fed the multiplex PCR reads into MiXCR, producing one record per CDR3 protein. The profile shows 400,000 to 500,000 distinct CDR3 sequences, less than 25% of them singletons. The source was peripheral blood mononuclear cells (PBMCs), collected when the disease was refractory, from a patient treated with antithyroid drugs. The receptors shown here come from a female donor with Graves disease.

Note on this clonotype: At one end, the junction sequence differs from germline, possibly due to a read error. The rearrangement joins TRBV13 to TRBJ2-6, with 7 bases fitting TRBD1. The CDR3 sequence is 15 residues long. CDR1 PRHDT and CDR2 FYEKMQ come from the germline V gene (reference sequence). The CDR3 reads CASSLGTVRANVPTF. The CDR3 nucleotides read TGTGCCAGCAGTTTAGGGACAGTGCGGGCCAACGTCCCGACTTTC.

As for this clonotype: It may be a read error: a sequence one base away is much more abundant. V usage is TRBV11-1 and J usage is TRBJ1-1; D is undetermined. The V end was cut by 5 bases, the J end by 4 bases, with 11 bases between. Germline V CDR1 and CDR2: SGHAT, FQDESV (reference sequence). The CDR3 loop spans 13 amino acids. CDR3 coding DNA: TGTGCCAGCAGCCGTACGGAATTCACTGAAGCTTTCTTT. Protein: CASSRTEFTEAFF.

This clonotype was recorded many times. The CDR3 nucleotides are TGTGCCAGCCTCGAAGACACCGGGGAGCTGTTTTTT. Encoded protein: CASLEDTGELFF. The J gene is TRBJ2-2, the V gene TRBV11-1; D gene unclear. Deletions cut 8 bases from V and 3 bases from J, with 7 bases between. This CDR3 has 12 amino acids. Germline-derived CDR1 and CDR2 are SGHAT and FQDESV (reference sequence).

J is TRBJ2-1 and V is TRBV24-1; tentatively, D is TRBD1 (6 bases). This CDR3 has 14 amino acids. Germline V gene sequence: CDR1 KGHDR, CDR2 SFDVKD. V lost 4 bases and J lost 4, with 10 bases in between. The CDR3 protein is CATSDYTGYNEQFF. CDR3 in DNA: TGTGCCACCAGTGACTACACAGGGTACAATGAGCAGTTCTTC.

This clonotype was found many times. The chain links TRBV10-3 to TRBJ1-1; 7 bases are shared with TRBD1. Looked up from germline, CDR1 is ENHRY and CDR2 is SYGVKD. CDR3 length equals 15 residues. The V segment lost 2 bases and the J segment 3 bases; nucleotides outside the gene matches: 6. CDR3 sequence reads: CAISEGGQRDTEAFF. As DNA, the CDR3 is TGTGCCATCAGTGAGGGGGGACAGCGGGACACTGAAGCTTTCTTT.

This clonotype was observed a few times. J is TRBJ2-7 and V is TRBV6-1; D tentatively reads TRBD1 or TRBD2 (5 bases each). Germline V gene data show CDR1 as MNHNS and CDR2 as SASEGT. V lost 11 bases, J lost 4 bases, and 21 bases lay in between. The CDR3 totals 14 residues. CDR3 in DNA: TGTGCCGCCCGGGTGGGGCAGGGAGTATACGAGCAGTACTTC. Residues: CAARVGQGVYEQYF.

The gene calls are TRBV20-1 and TRBJ2-3; 10 bases are shared with TRBD2. Germline-derived CDR1 and CDR2 are DFQATT and SNEGSKA (reference sequence). This CDR3 has 13 amino acids. The V and J ends lost 1 base and 14 bases, in that order; junction bases with no gene match: 9. The CDR3 DNA reads TGCAGTGCTAGAGGGCCTAGCGGGAGCATTAGGTATTTT. The encoded protein is CSARGPSGSIRYF.

The CDR3 spells CASSSRNTDTQYF. CDR3 nucleotides: TGTGCCAGCAGTTCCCGGAACACAGATACGCAGTATTTT. The chain couples TRBV6-9 to TRBJ2-3, with D unclear. Looked up from germline, CDR1 is MNHGY and CDR2 is SVAAGI. The CDR3 totals 13 residues. The V end was cut by 4 bases, the J end by 2 bases, with 7 bases between.

This clonotype has at least ten counts. The CDR3 nucleotides read TGTGCCAGCCGTCCCCAGGGGGAGGGACTTACTAATGAAAAACTGTTTTTT. As protein: CASRPQGEGLTNEKLFF. The V gene is TRBV6-1, the J gene TRBJ1-4; 7 nucleotides match TRBD1. The length of the CDR3 is 17 residues. Germline values: CDR1 MNHNS, CDR2 SASEGT. The trim removed 8 bases at V and 2 bases at J, leaving 14 bases unmatched.

Notes on this clonotype: A much bigger clone sits one base away, suggesting this may be a read error. The rearrangement joins TRBV29-1 to TRBJ1-1; D not certain. The length of the CDR3 is 11 residues. Germline CDR1 and CDR2: SQVTM and ANQGSEA. CDR3 nucleotide sequence: TGCAGCGTTACCCCGAACACTGAAGCTCTCTTT. It specifies CSVTPNTEALF.

This clonotype has ten or more counts. The rearrangement joins TRBV28 to TRBJ2-2, with TRBD1 matching 7 bases. The CDR3 sequence is 15 residues long. V shed 5 bases and J 3 bases; nucleotides not matched to a gene: 6. CDR1 MDHEN and CDR2 SYDVKM come from the germline V gene. The CDR3: CASSTADRDTGELFF. In DNA, the CDR3 is TGTGCCAGCAGTACCGCCGACAGGGACACCGGGGAGCTGTTTTTT.

This clonotype was seen ten or more times. This chain links TRBV6-5 with TRBJ1-5; 8 bases fit TRBD1. With V trimmed by 5 bases and J by 4 bases, 7 bases remained unmatched. Per germline, CDR1 MNHEY and CDR2 SVGAGI. The CDR3 sequence is 15 residues long. The CDR3 spells CASSTRQGTNQPQHF. The CDR3 DNA reads as TGTGCCAGCAGTACTCGACAGGGGACAAATCAGCCCCAGCATTTT.

The sample holds many counts of this clonotype. This sequence joins TRBV28 and TRBJ2-5; D may be TRBD1 or TRBD2 (5 bases each). There are 14 residues in the CDR3. From germline, CDR1 is MDHEN and CDR2 SYDVKM. V lost 6 bases and J lost 4, with 15 bases in between. CDR3 loop: CASRELGVGETQYF. The CDR3 DNA reads TGTGCCAGCAGAGAACTAGGGGTCGGAGAGACCCAGTACTTC.

This chain joins TRBV6-1 and TRBJ1-1; TRBD1 matches at 8 bases. Germline trimming cut 8 bases from V and 2 bases from J; bases unmatched to any gene: 13. This CDR3 spans 16 amino acids. Germline CDR1 and CDR2: MNHNS and SASEGT. The CDR3 nucleotides are TGTGCCAGCGGGGTCAGGGGGCGAGGAGACAACACTGAAGCTTTCTTT. Amino acids: CASGVRGRGDNTEAFF.

Turning to this clonotype: A read error may produce the germline difference seen at one junction end. The V gene is TRBV9, the J gene TRBJ1-6; possibly TRBD1 for D (6 bases). Per the germline V gene, CDR1 is SGDLS and CDR2 is YYNGEE. CDR3 length: 17 amino acids. For the CDR3, the DNA is TGTGCCAGCGGCCCATACCGGGACACGTCCTATAATTCACCCCTCCACTTC. This sequence encodes CASGPYRDTSYNSPLHF.

There are many counts of this clonotype. The chain recombines TRBV6-1 with TRBJ2-7, with 9 bases aligning to TRBD1. Germline CDR1 is MNHNS and CDR2 is SASEGT. The trim removed 5 bases at V and 5 bases at J, leaving 10 bases unmatched. The CDR3 spans 15 residues. CDR3 nucleotides: TGTGCCAGCAGTCATCCGGGACAGGGTATCGACGAGCAGTACTTC. Translation: CASSHPGQGIDEQYF.

This clonotype was detected ten times or more. The rearrangement links TRBV5-5 to TRBJ2-2, with unresolved D. The CDR3 loop spans 15 amino acids. Germline V lookup: CDR1 SGHKS, CDR2 YYEKEE (reference sequence). V shed 2 bases and J shed 2 bases, with 10 bases lying between them. CDR3 nucleotide sequence: TGTGCCAGCAGCTTTACGGGTGCAAACACCGGGGAGCTGTTTTTT. Its protein product is CASSFTGANTGELFF.

This chain joins TRBV29-1 and TRBJ2-2; 14 bases map to TRBD2. The J segment lost 5 bases and the V segment lost 5 bases, leaving 16 bases of the junction unmatched. Per the germline V gene, CDR1 is SQVTM and CDR2 is ANQGSEA. The CDR3 runs to 19 residues. This CDR3 reads CSVIYIGLAGGGLTGELFF. The CDR3 DNA follows: TGCAGCGTTATTTATATAGGACTAGCGGGAGGTGGTTTAACCGGGGAGCTGTTTTTT.

A few counts support this clonotype. The J gene is TRBJ2-5, the V gene TRBV19; a possible D gene is TRBD2 (7 bases). Germline-derived CDR1 and CDR2 are LNHDA and SQIVND (reference sequence). V lost 3 bases and J lost 5, with 13 bases in between. The CDR3 is made up of 14 amino acids. CDR3 sequence: CASSIGGGPETQYF. For the CDR3, the DNA is TGTGCCAGTAGTATCGGCGGGGGCCCGGAGACCCAGTACTTC.

This clonotype was seen repeatedly, ten times or more. The chain carries TRBV3-1 and TRBJ2-5, with 15 bases identical to TRBD2. V dropped 1 base and J dropped 5; count of bases not matched to a gene: 2. Germline CDR1 is LGHDT and CDR2 is YNNKEL (reference sequence). The CDR3 runs 16 residues. The CDR3 loop reads CASSQGGLAGGETQYF. DNA of the CDR3: TGTGCCAGCAGCCAAGGAGGACTAGCGGGAGGGGAGACCCAGTACTTC.

This clonotype appeared many times. The chain carries TRBV27 and TRBJ2-7; D remains ambiguous. Trimming left V 4 bases short and J 0 bases short, with 10 bases between. The CDR3 length is 14 residues. CDR1 MNHEY and CDR2 SMNVEV come from the germline V gene (reference sequence). The CDR3 nucleotides are TGTGCCAGCAGTTCGATTGAGAGCTCCTACGAGCAGTACTTC. This gives the protein CASSSIESSYEQYF.

The V and J genes are TRBV27 and TRBJ2-3; D gene unclear. V was cut by 6 bases and J by 12 bases, with 16 bases left in between. Per the germline V gene, CDR1 is MNHEY and CDR2 is SMNVEV (reference sequence). This CDR3 contains 12 residues. In DNA form, the CDR3 reads TGTGCCAGCAGCACTATCAGCACGGACCAGTATTTT. It is translated as CASSTISTDQYF.

There are a few counts of this clonotype. The chain couples TRBV29-1 to TRBJ1-1; 10 bases line up with TRBD1. Trimming cost V 6 bases and J 3 bases; bases outside gene matches: 4. The CDR3 spans 13 residues. CDR1 and CDR2 from the germline V gene are SQVTM and ANQGSEA. CDR3 nucleotides: TGCAGCGTCTTGACAGGGGGCTACACTGAAGCTTTCTTT. This codes for CSVLTGGYTEAFF.

This clonotype was detected ten times or more. The chain has TRBV6-1 and TRBJ2-4; no definite D call. The CDR3 consists of 14 residues. V dropped 4 bases and J dropped 0 bases, with 7 bases sitting between them. CDR1 MNHNS and CDR2 SASEGT come from the germline V gene. This chain's CDR3 is CASSAVLAKNIQYF. CDR3 nucleotide sequence: TGTGCCAGCAGTGCGGTTCTAGCCAAAAACATTCAGTACTTC.

This clonotype was counted between two and nine times. This chain uses TRBV29-1 with TRBJ2-2; D might be TRBD2 (5 bases). Deletions cut 4 bases from V and 5 bases from J, with 8 bases between. The CDR3 spans 12 residues. The germline V gene encodes CDR1 SQVTM and CDR2 ANQGSEA. CDR3 residues: CSVAGTTGELFF. DNA of the CDR3: TGCAGCGTTGCGGGAACGACCGGGGAGCTGTTTTTT.

This chain links TRBV2 with TRBJ2-3; D ambiguous. The CDR3 consists of 13 residues. Trimming took off 4 bases at V and 6 bases at J, with 11 bases between the two ends. Germline V gene lookup returns CDR1 SNHLY and CDR2 FYNNEI. The CDR3 reads CASSAQPTDTQYF. CDR3 coding DNA: TGTGCCAGCAGTGCACAGCCGACGGATACGCAGTATTTT.

This clonotype was counted only a few times. The chain employs TRBV7-9 and TRBJ1-2; D uncertain. Germline V CDR1 and CDR2: SEHNR, FQNEAQ (reference sequence). The CDR3 loop spans 15 amino acids. V lost 5 bases and J 4 bases, leaving 17 bases between the germline ends. CDR3 sequence: CASSPPMSFFYGYTF. DNA of the CDR3: TGTGCCAGCAGCCCCCCAATGAGTTTCTTCTATGGCTACACCTTC.